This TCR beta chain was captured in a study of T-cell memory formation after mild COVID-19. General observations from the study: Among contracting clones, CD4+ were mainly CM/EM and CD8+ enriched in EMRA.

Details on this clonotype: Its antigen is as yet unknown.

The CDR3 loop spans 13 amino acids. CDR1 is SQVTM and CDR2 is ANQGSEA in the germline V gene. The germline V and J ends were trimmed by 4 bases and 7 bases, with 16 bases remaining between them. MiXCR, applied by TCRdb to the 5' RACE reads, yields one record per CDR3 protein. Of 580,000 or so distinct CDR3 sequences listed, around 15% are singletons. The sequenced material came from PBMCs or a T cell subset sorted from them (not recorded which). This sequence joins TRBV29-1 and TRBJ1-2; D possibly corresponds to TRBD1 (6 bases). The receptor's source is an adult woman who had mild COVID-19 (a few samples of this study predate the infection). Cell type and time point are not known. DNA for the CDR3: TGCAGCGTTGCGCACAGGGATGATTCTGGCTACACCTTC. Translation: CSVAHRDDSGYTF.